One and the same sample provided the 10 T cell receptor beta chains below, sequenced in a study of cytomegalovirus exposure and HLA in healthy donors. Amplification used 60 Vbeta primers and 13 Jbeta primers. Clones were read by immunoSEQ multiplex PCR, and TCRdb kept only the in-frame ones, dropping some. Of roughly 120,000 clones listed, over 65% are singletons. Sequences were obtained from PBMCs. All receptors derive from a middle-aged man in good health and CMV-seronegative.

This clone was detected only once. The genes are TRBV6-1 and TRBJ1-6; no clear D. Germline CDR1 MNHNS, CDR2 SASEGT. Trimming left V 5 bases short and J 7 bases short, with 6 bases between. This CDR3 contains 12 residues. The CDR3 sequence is CASSQKNSPLHF. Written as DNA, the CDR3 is TGTGCCAGCAGTCAGAAGAATTCACCCCTCCACTTT.

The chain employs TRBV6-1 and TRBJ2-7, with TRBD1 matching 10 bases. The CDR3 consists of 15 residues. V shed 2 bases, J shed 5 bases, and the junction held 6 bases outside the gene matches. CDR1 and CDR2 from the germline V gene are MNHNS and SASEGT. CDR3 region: CASSETGQGFNEQYV. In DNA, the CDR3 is TGTGCCAGCAGTGAAACGGGACAGGGGTTTAACGAGCAGTACGTC.

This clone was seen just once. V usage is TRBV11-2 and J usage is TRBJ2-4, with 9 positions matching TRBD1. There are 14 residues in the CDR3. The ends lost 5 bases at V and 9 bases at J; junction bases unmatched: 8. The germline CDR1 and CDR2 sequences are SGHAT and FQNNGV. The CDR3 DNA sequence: TGTGCCAGCAGCGCGGACAGGGGAGGAAGCATTCAGTACTTC. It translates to CASSADRGGSIQYF.

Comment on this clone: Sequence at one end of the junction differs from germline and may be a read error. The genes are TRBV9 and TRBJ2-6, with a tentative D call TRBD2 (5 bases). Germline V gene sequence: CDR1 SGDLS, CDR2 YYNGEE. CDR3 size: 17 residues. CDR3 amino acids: CASSAPRVTSEANVLTF. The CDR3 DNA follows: TGTGCCAGCAGCGCCCCGCGGGTTACCTCTGAGGCCAACGTCCTGACTTTC.

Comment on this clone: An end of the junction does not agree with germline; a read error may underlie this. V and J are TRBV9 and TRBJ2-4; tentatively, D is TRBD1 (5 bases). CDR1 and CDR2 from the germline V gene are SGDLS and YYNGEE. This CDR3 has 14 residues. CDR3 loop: CAISPLGLKNIQYF. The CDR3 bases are TGTGCCATCAGCCCCTTGGGGCTTAAAAACATTCAGTACTTC. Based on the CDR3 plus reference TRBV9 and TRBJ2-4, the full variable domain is DSGVTQTPKHLITATGQRVTLRCSPRSGDLSVYWYQQSLDQGLQFLIQYYNGEERAKGNILERFSAQQFPDLHSELNLSSLELGDSALYFCAISPLGLKNIQYFGAGTRLSVL.

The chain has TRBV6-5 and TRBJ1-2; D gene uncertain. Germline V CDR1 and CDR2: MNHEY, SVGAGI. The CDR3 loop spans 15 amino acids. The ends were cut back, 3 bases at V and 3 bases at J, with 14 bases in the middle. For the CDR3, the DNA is TGTGCCAGCAGTTATACCCCAACACACCACTATGGCTACACCTTC. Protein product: CASSYTPTHHYGYTF.

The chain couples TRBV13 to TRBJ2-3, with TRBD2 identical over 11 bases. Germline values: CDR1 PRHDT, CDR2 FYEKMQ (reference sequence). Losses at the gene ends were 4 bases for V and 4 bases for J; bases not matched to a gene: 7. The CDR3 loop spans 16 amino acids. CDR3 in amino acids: CASSSRLAGSADTQYF. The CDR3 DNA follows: TGTGCCAGCAGCTCCCGACTAGCGGGGAGTGCAGATACGCAGTATTTT.

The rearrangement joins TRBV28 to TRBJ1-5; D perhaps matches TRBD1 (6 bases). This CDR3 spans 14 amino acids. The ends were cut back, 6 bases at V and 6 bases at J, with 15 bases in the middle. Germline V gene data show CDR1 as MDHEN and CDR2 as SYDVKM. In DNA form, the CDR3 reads TGTGCCAGCAGGCCGAACACAGGGAGTCAGCCCCAGCATTTT. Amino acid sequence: CASRPNTGSQPQHF.

The CDR3 reads CASSLTTGVFGGYTF. CDR3 bases: TGTGCCAGCAGCTTAACGACAGGGGTTTTTGGGGGCTACACCTTC. This chain connects TRBV7-9 to TRBJ1-2; 8 nucleotides match TRBD1. Germline CDR1 SEHNR, CDR2 FQNEAQ (reference sequence). The CDR3 runs to 15 residues. J gave up 8 bases and V 2 bases, and 10 bases lay outside the gene matches.

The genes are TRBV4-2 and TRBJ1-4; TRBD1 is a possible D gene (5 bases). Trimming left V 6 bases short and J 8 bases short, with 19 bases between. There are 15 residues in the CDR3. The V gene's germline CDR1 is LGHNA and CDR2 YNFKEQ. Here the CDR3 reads CASRPWGRRGEKLFF. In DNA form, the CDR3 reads TGTGCCAGCAGACCCTGGGGCAGGCGGGGGGAAAAACTGTTTTTT.